A single sample is the source of the 23 T cell receptor beta chains below, sequenced in a study of regulatory T cells in long-lasting Graves disease. Arm-PCR of CDR3 regions and iRepertoire HTBI primers were used to build TCR beta libraries. TCRdb recomputed calls from the multiplex PCR reads with MiXCR, one row per CDR3 protein. The sample holds some 430,000 distinct CDR3 sequences, about a fifth seen once. Time point here: persistent/refractory GD, antithyroid drugs over 5 years with positive TRAb. RNA isolated from PBMCs was used to make the TCR library. Specimen: peripheral blood mononuclear cells (PBMCs), collected when the disease was refractory, from a patient treated with antithyroid drugs. Receptor source: a female donor with Graves disease.

This clonotype has more than one count but fewer than ten. The chain employs TRBV9 and TRBJ2-5, with 11 positions matching TRBD2. The ends lost 3 bases at V and 5 bases at J; junction bases unmatched: 6. The CDR3 sequence is 15 residues long. Germline CDR1 and CDR2: SGDLS and YYNGEE. The CDR3 nucleotides read TGTGCCAGCAGCGGTAGCGGGAGGGCCTTTGAGACCCAGTACTTC. It specifies CASSGSGRAFETQYF. Full variable domain (rest looked up from reference TRBV9 and TRBJ2-5): DSGVTQTPKHLITATGQRVTLRCSPRSGDLSVYWYQQSLDQGLQFLIQYYNGEERAKGNILERFSAQQFPDLHSELNLSSLELGDSALYFCASSGSGRAFETQYFGPGTRLLVL.

The chain carries TRBV20-1 and TRBJ2-5; the match to TRBD2 covers 7 bases. The germline gives CDR1 DFQATT, CDR2 SNEGSKA (reference sequence). V lost 6 bases, J lost 4 bases, and 17 bases stayed unmatched. The length of the CDR3 is 16 residues. The CDR3 DNA follows: TGCAGTGCCGACACGCAAAGGGCGGGAGATAGAGAGACCCAGTACTTC. Residues: CSADTQRAGDRETQYF.

About this clonotype itself: A much larger clone sits a single nucleotide away, making a read error possible. The chain couples TRBV11-1 to TRBJ1-1; 7 positions agree with TRBD1. Germline CDR1 is SGHAT and CDR2 is FQDESV (reference sequence). Unmatched junction bases numbered 13, after V lost 6 bases and J lost 3 bases. This CDR3 is built from 16 residues. CDR3 nucleotides: TGTGCCAGCAGTCCTGGCGGGGGGCAGGGGGACACTGAAGCTTTCTTT. This codes for CASSPGGGQGDTEAFF. Using reference TRBV11-1 and TRBJ1-1 for the parts outside the CDR3, the full variable domain is EAEVAQSPRYKITEKSQAVAFWCDPISGHATLYWYRQILGQGPELLVQFQDESVVDDSQLPKDRFSAERLKGVDSTLKIQPAELGDSAMYLCASSPGGGQGDTEAFFGQGTRLTVV.

This chain uses TRBV9 with TRBJ2-7; TRBD2 aligns across 10 bases. CDR1 and CDR2 from the germline V gene are SGDLS and YYNGEE. V was pared by 2 bases and J by 5 bases, with 7 bases of the junction left unmatched. The CDR3 totals 15 residues. The CDR3 region is CASSVGSGGQDEQYF. The CDR3 coding sequence is TGTGCCAGCAGCGTGGGTAGCGGGGGGCAAGACGAGCAGTACTTC.

The DNA for the CDR3 is TGTGCCAGTAGTATGAGTGGCGGGAACGAGCAGTACTTC. As protein: CASSMSGGNEQYF. The chain recombines TRBV19 with TRBJ2-7; the D gene is possibly TRBD2 (6 bases). This CDR3 has 13 residues. V was trimmed by 3 bases and J by 5 bases, leaving 11 bases between them. Germline V CDR1 and CDR2: LNHDA, SQIVND (reference sequence).

V is TRBV11-2 and J is TRBJ2-1; 13 bases map to TRBD2. The CDR3 is made up of 15 amino acids. Losses at the gene ends were 7 bases for V and 7 bases for J; bases not matched to a gene: 7. The germline CDR1 and CDR2 sequences are SGHAT and FQNNGV. The CDR3 nucleotides are TGTGCCAGCACCATAGGACTAGCGGGAGTTAATGAGCAGTTCTTC. Its translation is CASTIGLAGVNEQFF.

This clonotype was picked up a small number of times. The conserved closing phenylalanine or tryptophan is absent in this CDR3, likely reflecting a read error. The chain carries TRBV7-9 and TRBJ1-1, with 7 bases identical to TRBD1. Germline V gives CDR1 SEHNR, CDR2 FQNEAQ (reference sequence). Germline trimming cut 3 bases from V and 1 base from J; bases unmatched to any gene: 5. The CDR3 has 15 amino acids. The CDR3, as DNA: TGTGCCAGCAGCTTTACGGGACAGCCGAACACTGAAGCTTTCCTT. This codes for CASSFTGQPNTEAFL.

This clonotype was picked up a small number of times. The chain carries TRBV20-1 and TRBJ2-7; 10 bases fit TRBD2. J lost 12 bases, V lost 5 bases, and 16 bases had no gene match. Germline-derived CDR1 and CDR2 are DFQATT and SNEGSKA (reference sequence). The CDR3 spans 14 residues. CDR3 in DNA: TGCAGTGCTGGCCGGAGTAGCGGGGGGACCCGTAGGTACTTC. Amino acid sequence: CSAGRSSGGTRRYF.

Regarding this clonotype: At one end, the junction sequence differs from germline, possibly due to a read error. V usage is TRBV27 and J usage is TRBJ1-1; D is ambiguous. The CDR3 covers 17 residues. CDR1 is MNHEY and CDR2 is SMNVEV in the germline V gene (reference sequence). The CDR3 DNA sequence: TGTGCCGGCAGTTTTGGAGGGCTGACCGACATGAACACTGAAGCTTTCTTT. It yields the protein CAGSFGGLTDMNTEAFF.

There are many counts of this clonotype. The chain has TRBV29-1 and TRBJ1-5; TRBD1 aligns across 8 bases. The trim removed 6 bases at V and 5 bases at J, leaving 3 bases unmatched. The CDR3 is 12 amino acids. Germline-derived CDR1 and CDR2 are SQVTM and ANQGSEA. This chain's CDR3 is CSVKQGDQPQHF. DNA of the CDR3: TGCAGCGTGAAACAGGGGGATCAGCCCCAGCATTTT. The complete variable domain, with remaining parts taken from reference TRBV29-1 and TRBJ1-5, reads SAVISQKPSRDICQRGTSLTIQCQVDSQVTMMFWYRQQPGQSLTLIATANQGSEATYESGFVIDKFPISRPNLTFSTLTVSNMSPEDSSIYLCSVKQGDQPQHFGDGTRLSIL.

Only a few counts were recorded for this clonotype. This chain links TRBV11-2 with TRBJ2-6; D possibly uses TRBD1 or TRBD2 (5 bases each). The CDR3 has 17 residues. Germline V gives CDR1 SGHAT, CDR2 FQNNGV. V lost 5 bases to trimming and J lost 3 bases, with 17 bases between them. In DNA, the CDR3 is TGTGCCAGCAGCCCCTTCGGGGACGTCTATGGGGCCAACGTCCTGACTTTC. It encodes CASSPFGDVYGANVLTF.

V usage is TRBV3-1 and J usage is TRBJ2-6; D is uncertain. From germline, CDR1 is LGHDT and CDR2 YNNKEL (reference sequence). V gave up 0 bases and J gave up 0 bases, with 6 bases separating them. The CDR3 is made up of 16 amino acids. The CDR3 sequence is CASSQEWSSGANVLTF. DNA of the CDR3: TGTGCCAGCAGCCAAGAATGGAGCTCTGGGGCCAACGTCCTGACTTTC.

The CDR3 DNA is TGCAGTGCTAGAGAACCCGGACAGGGGATCTCTTACTTC. Translation: CSAREPGQGISYF. The V and J genes are TRBV20-1 and TRBJ2-7, with TRBD1 matching 9 bases. Trimming at V came to 0 bases and at J to 13 bases, leaving 10 bases not matched to a gene. The CDR3 is 13 amino acids. Germline V gene lookup returns CDR1 DFQATT and CDR2 SNEGSKA (reference sequence).

A note on this clonotype: A single base separates this from a much larger clone, so it may be a read error. The V and J genes are TRBV28 and TRBJ1-6, with D tentatively TRBD1 (5 bases). CDR1 MDHEN and CDR2 SYDVKM come from the germline V gene. The CDR3 is 16 residues long. The CDR3 sequence: CASSSPGLSYNSPFHF. CDR3 in DNA: TGTGCCAGCAGTTCCCCAGGGCTCTCCTATAATTCACCCTTCCACTTT. The whole variable domain, remainder taken from reference TRBV28 and TRBJ1-6, is DVKVTQSSRYLVKRTGEKVFLECVQDMDHENMFWYRQDPGLGLRLIYFSYDVKMKEKGDIPEGYSVSREKKERFSLILESASTNQTSMYLCASSSPGLSYNSPFHFGNGTRLTVT.

The chain links TRBV10-3 to TRBJ2-5; 10 bases line up with TRBD2. Trimming cost V 2 bases and J 5 bases; bases outside gene matches: 5. This CDR3 has 15 residues. CDR1 and CDR2 from the germline V gene are ENHRY and SYGVKD. The CDR3 reads CAISENSGGSETQYF. CDR3 coding DNA: TGTGCCATCAGTGAGAATAGCGGGGGGTCGGAGACCCAGTACTTC.

This clonotype has only a few counts. This chain joins TRBV7-2 and TRBJ2-5; the match to TRBD2 covers 14 bases. CDR1 is SGHTA, CDR2 FQGNSA, per germline. The ends lost 3 bases at V and 5 bases at J; junction bases unmatched: 8. The CDR3 extends over 17 amino acids. DNA of the CDR3: TGTGCCAGCAGCTTTTGGGGACTAGCGGGAGATTTGGAGACCCAGTACTTC. This gives the protein CASSFWGLAGDLETQYF.

V usage is TRBV7-6 and J usage is TRBJ2-7; 13 nucleotides align to TRBD2. CDR1 is SGHVS, CDR2 FNYEAQ, per germline. V lost 5 bases, J lost 2 bases, and 6 bases stayed unmatched. The CDR3 runs to 16 residues. CDR3 DNA sequence: TGTGCCAGCAGCGCCGGACTAGCGGGGGAGACCTACGAGCAGTACTTC. Encoded protein: CASSAGLAGETYEQYF.

The V call is TRBV29-1, the J call TRBJ1-4, with D hard to call. Trimming stripped 4 bases from V and 8 bases from J, with 5 bases between. Per germline, CDR1 SQVTM and CDR2 ANQGSEA. This CDR3 has 10 residues. CDR3: CSVGEEKLFF. The CDR3 bases are TGCAGCGTTGGGGAGGAAAAACTGTTTTTT.

The rearrangement uses TRBV7-9 and TRBJ2-7, with 7 bases that match TRBD1. This CDR3 spans 15 amino acids. The germline V gene encodes CDR1 SEHNR and CDR2 FQNEAQ (reference sequence). V lost 4 bases to trimming and J lost 0 bases; unmatched junction nucleotides: 6. This chain's CDR3 is CASSSRGTASYEQYF. CDR3 nucleotides: TGTGCCAGCAGCTCTAGAGGGACAGCCTCCTACGAGCAGTACTTC.

In this sample, this clonotype turned up many times. This chain links TRBV20-1 with TRBJ1-2; D is possibly TRBD1 (6 bases). CDR1 is DFQATT and CDR2 is SNEGSKA in the germline V gene (reference sequence). Deletions cut 3 bases from V and 4 bases from J, with 12 bases between. The CDR3 has 13 amino acids. CDR3 DNA: TGCAGTGCTAGTAAAGCAGGGGCCTATGGCTACACCTTC. This codes for CSASKAGAYGYTF.

This clonotype was recorded many times. The genes are TRBV12-3 or TRBV12-4 and TRBJ1-1, with TRBD1 matching 8 bases. CDR3 size: 15 residues. The V segment lost 3 bases and the J segment 0 bases; nucleotides outside the gene matches: 3. The CDR3 coding sequence is TGTGCCAGCAGTTTGGGACAGGCGATGAACACTGAAGCTTTCTTT. Translated: CASSLGQAMNTEAFF.

This clonotype was observed a few times. The chain is built from TRBV29-1 and TRBJ2-1, with 7 bases that match TRBD2. CDR1 SQVTM and CDR2 ANQGSEA come from the germline V gene. The CDR3 has 15 amino acids. V shed 0 bases and J 6 bases; nucleotides not matched to a gene: 8. Here the CDR3 reads CSVEDQKREGNEQFF. The CDR3, as DNA: TGCAGCGTTGAAGATCAGAAGCGGGAAGGCAATGAGCAGTTCTTC.

This clonotype occurred many times. The rearrangement links TRBV11-2 to TRBJ2-5; D might be TRBD2 (5 bases). The V and J ends lost 5 bases and 5 bases respectively, with 15 bases between them. Germline V lookup: CDR1 SGHAT, CDR2 FQNNGV. The length of the CDR3 is 14 residues. This CDR3 is CASSLSGPGETQYF. CDR3 bases: TGTGCCAGCAGCCTCTCCGGCCCGGGGGAGACCCAGTACTTC.